The 16 T cell receptor beta chains below all came from one sample that was sequenced in a study of T-cell reconstitution after alpha-beta-depleted transplantation in children. Unique molecular identifiers were used in preparing the TCRbeta library. Each CDR3 protein is one row after TCRdb ran MiXCR on the PCR reads. The data hold under 70,000 distinct CDR3 sequences, with approximately 11% observed a single time. The specimen was PBMCs, collected before TCRalphabeta/CD19-depleted stem cell transplant. Every receptor here comes from a boy younger than 18 with acute myeloid leukemia, due to receive a stem cell transplant.

This clonotype was counted ten times or more. The chain links TRBV28 to TRBJ1-2; D might be TRBD1 (6 bases). The CDR3 spans 15 residues. With 5 bases removed from V and 1 base from J, the gap between germline ends came to 14 bases. Germline CDR1 MDHEN, CDR2 SYDVKM. CDR3 sequence: CASSNSGVGNYGYTF. The CDR3 DNA reads as TGTGCCAGCAGTAACTCAGGGGTGGGTAACTATGGCTACACCTTC.

V and J are TRBV6-5 and TRBJ2-7; 11 nucleotides match TRBD1. Germline CDR1 and CDR2: MNHEY and SVGAGI. The J segment lost 2 bases and the V segment lost 6 bases, leaving 3 bases of the junction unmatched. The CDR3 sequence is 14 residues long. CDR3 DNA sequence: TGTGCCAGCAGCCTGGGACAGGGGGCCTACGAGCAGTACGTC. It translates to CASSLGQGAYEQYV.

This clonotype was seen at least ten times. This chain's CDR3 is CSVEEGPNTEAFF. In nucleotides, the CDR3 is TGCAGCGTTGAAGAGGGACCGAACACTGAAGCTTTCTTT. The chain uses TRBV29-1 and TRBJ1-1, with D perhaps matching TRBD1 (5 bases). Germline CDR1 and CDR2: SQVTM and ANQGSEA. V dropped 0 bases and J dropped 1 base, with 6 bases sitting between them. The CDR3 runs 13 residues.

The sample holds many counts of this clonotype. This chain uses TRBV27 with TRBJ1-1, with a weak D call TRBD1 (5 bases). There are 14 residues in the CDR3. The germline V gene has CDR1 MNHEY and CDR2 SMNVEV (reference sequence). Trimming shortened V by 7 bases and J by 7 bases, and 19 bases separated the two germline ends. The CDR3 protein is CASTFLGGYGEAFF. The CDR3 DNA reads as TGTGCCAGCACCTTCTTGGGGGGATACGGTGAAGCTTTCTTT.

This clonotype was counted at least ten times. The chain links TRBV3-1 to TRBJ2-6; TRBD1 matches 11 bases. CDR1 and CDR2 from the germline V gene are LGHDT and YNNKEL (reference sequence). The CDR3 runs to 20 residues. The J segment lost 0 bases and the V segment lost 4 bases, leaving 11 bases of the junction unmatched. The CDR3 bases are TGTGCCAGCAGCCTTAAAAGACCGGGACAGGGGGGCTCTGGGGCCAACGTCCTGACTTTC. Translating gives CASSLKRPGQGGSGANVLTF.

Many counts were recorded for this clonotype. The chain carries TRBV9 and TRBJ1-2; the D gene is possibly TRBD1 (5 bases). This CDR3 has 18 residues. V shed 3 bases and J shed 2 bases, with 23 bases lying between them. Germline V gives CDR1 SGDLS, CDR2 YYNGEE. The CDR3 reads CASSAPWGGRQGNYGYTF. CDR3 DNA: TGTGCCAGCAGCGCGCCCTGGGGAGGGAGGCAGGGAAACTATGGCTACACCTTC.

In this sample, this clonotype turned up many times. The chain recombines TRBV7-2 with TRBJ2-3; no reliable D call. From germline, CDR1 is SGHTA and CDR2 FQGNSA. The CDR3 has 15 amino acids. The V gene lost 5 bases and the J gene lost 6 bases, with 18 bases spanning the gap. CDR3 coding DNA: TGTGCCAGCAGCCCCGTGGGATACGTCCGGGATACGCAGTATTTT. Protein product: CASSPVGYVRDTQYF.

The chain links TRBV28 to TRBJ2-1; 8 bases are a match to TRBD2. V lost 3 bases to trimming and J lost 15 bases; unmatched junction nucleotides: 10. CDR3 size: 13 residues. CDR1 is MDHEN and CDR2 is SYDVKM in the germline V gene. The CDR3 is CASSLFGRAFGFF. CDR3 bases: TGTGCCAGCAGTTTGTTCGGGAGGGCCTTTGGGTTCTTC.

At least ten counts were recorded for this clonotype. The V gene is TRBV7-6, the J gene TRBJ2-3, with 11 nucleotides matching TRBD2. Germline loops: CDR1 SGHVS, CDR2 FNYEAQ. Germline trimming cut 5 bases from V and 7 bases from J; bases unmatched to any gene: 8. The CDR3 loop spans 15 amino acids. CDR3: CASSPGTSGLYTQYF. The CDR3 nucleotides are TGTGCCAGCAGCCCCGGGACTAGCGGTCTCTATACGCAGTATTTT.

The rearrangement uses TRBV14 and TRBJ1-1; D call uncertain. V was clipped by 4 bases and J by 1 base, with 10 bases between them. The CDR3 loop spans 14 amino acids. The germline V gene encodes CDR1 SGHDN and CDR2 FVKESK. Here the CDR3 reads CASSPIKGNTEAFF. The CDR3 DNA is TGTGCCAGCAGCCCAATCAAGGGGAACACTGAAGCTTTCTTT.

This clonotype was counted at least ten times. The J gene is TRBJ1-5, the V gene TRBV12-3 or TRBV12-4, with D possibly matching TRBD1 (6 bases). Trimming took 5 bases from V and 7 from J, leaving 15 bases between them. CDR3 length equals 14 residues. CDR3 DNA: TGTGCCAGCAGTAACAGGGCTCCTCCCCAGCCCCAGCATTTT. This translates into CASSNRAPPQPQHF.

This clonotype was found many times. This chain links TRBV12-3 or TRBV12-4 with TRBJ2-2, with D unresolved. The CDR3 spans 13 residues. Trimming cost V 1 base and J 1 base, with 1 base left between them. The CDR3 sequence is CASSLENTGELFF. The CDR3 DNA reads as TGTGCCAGCAGTTTAGAGAACACCGGGGAGCTGTTTTTT.

This chain connects TRBV5-1 to TRBJ2-5; 8 bases line up with TRBD2. CDR1 and CDR2 (germline): SGHRS, YFSETQ. This CDR3 region has 15 residues. Trimming took 2 bases from V and 5 from J; bases not matched to a gene: 8. The DNA of the CDR3 is TGCGCCAGCAGCTTTACGGCGGGGGGTCGGGAGACCCAGTACTTC. This sequence encodes CASSFTAGGRETQYF.

Here the CDR3 DNA reads TGTGCCAGCAGCGTCGACTTCCTTACAGATACGCAGTATTTT. Translated, it gives CASSVDFLTDTQYF. The chain is built from TRBV11-2 and TRBJ2-3; D is uncertain. CDR1 SGHAT and CDR2 FQNNGV come from the germline V gene. The CDR3 is made up of 14 amino acids. The germline V and J ends were trimmed by 5 bases and 3 bases, with 12 bases remaining between them.

The chain is built from TRBV12-3 or TRBV12-4 and TRBJ2-3; D gene unclear. Trimming removed 2 bases from V and 7 bases from J, with 1 base in between. The CDR3 length is 10 residues. In DNA form, the CDR3 reads TGTGCCAGCAGTTTAAATACGCAGTATTTT. As protein: CASSLNTQYF.

Turning to this clonotype: A much larger clone lies one base from this, so it may be a read error. The rearrangement uses TRBV12-3 or TRBV12-4 and TRBJ2-1; D tentatively reads TRBD1 or TRBD2 (6 bases each). The CDR3 is 14 amino acids. Trimming left V 0 bases short and J 8 bases short, with 11 bases between. CDR3 amino acids: CASSLAGGSDEQFF. The CDR3 nucleotides read TGTGCCAGCAGTTTAGCGGGGGGCTCCGATGAGCAGTTCTTC.